This record covers a single T cell receptor beta chain. The source of the sample is a study of T cell responses to AZD1222 COVID-19 vaccine. Germline V lookup: CDR1 ENHRY, CDR2 SYGVKD. This CDR3 contains 13 residues. Trimming pared 8 bases from V and 4 bases from J, leaving 14 bases between. Here immunoSEQ multiplex PCR was the method, and the copy in TCRdb shows in-frame clones only, minus some. The sample carries 150,000 or so clones, about 92% recorded once. The source is an adult in good health. This sample comprised peripheral blood, obtained on day 0 of AZD1222 vaccination. The V and J genes are TRBV10-3 and TRBJ1-1, with D possibly matching TRBD1 (5 bases). This CDR3 reads CAIGTPASTEAFF. CDR3 DNA: TGTGCCATCGGGACCCCCGCTAGCACTGAAGCTTTCTTT.